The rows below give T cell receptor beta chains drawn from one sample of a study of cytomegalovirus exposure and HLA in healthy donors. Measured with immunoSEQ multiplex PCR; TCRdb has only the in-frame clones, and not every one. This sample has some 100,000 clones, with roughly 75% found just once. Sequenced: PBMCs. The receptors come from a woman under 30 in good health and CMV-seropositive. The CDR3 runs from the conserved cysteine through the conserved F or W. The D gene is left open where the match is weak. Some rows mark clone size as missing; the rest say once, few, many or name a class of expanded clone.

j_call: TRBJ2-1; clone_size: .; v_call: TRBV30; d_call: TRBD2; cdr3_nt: TGTGCCTGGAGTAACGACTTGGGACTAGCTCTTAACAATGAGCAGTTCTTC; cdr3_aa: CAWSNDLGLALNNEQFF
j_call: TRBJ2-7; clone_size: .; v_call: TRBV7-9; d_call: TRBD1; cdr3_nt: TGTGCCAGCAGCTTGGGACAGGGGCTCCACGAGCAGTACTTC; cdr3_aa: CASSLGQGLHEQYF
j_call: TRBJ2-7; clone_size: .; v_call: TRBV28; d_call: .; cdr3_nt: TGTGCCAGCAGGGGGTGGGGCAGGGGCACTTCCTACGAGCAGTACTTC; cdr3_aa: CASRGWGRGTSYEQYF
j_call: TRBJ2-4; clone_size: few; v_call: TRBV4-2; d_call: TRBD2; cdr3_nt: TGTGCCAGCAGCCATGATCGGACTAGCGGGAGGGGAGCCAAAAACATTCAGTACTTC; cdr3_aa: CASSHDRTSGRGAKNIQYF
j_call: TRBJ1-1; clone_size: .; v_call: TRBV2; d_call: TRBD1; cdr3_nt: TGTGCCAGCAAAATAGACAGGGGAACTGAAGCTTTCTTT; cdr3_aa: CASKIDRGTEAFF
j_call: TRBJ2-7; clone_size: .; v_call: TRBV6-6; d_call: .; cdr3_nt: TGTGCCAGCAGTTATGAACAGAACACCTACGAGCAGTACTTC; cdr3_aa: CASSYEQNTYEQYF
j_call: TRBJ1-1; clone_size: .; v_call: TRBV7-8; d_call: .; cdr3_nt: TGTGCCAGCAGCCTCACAGGGACCACTGAAGCTTTCTTT; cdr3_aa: CASSLTGTTEAFF
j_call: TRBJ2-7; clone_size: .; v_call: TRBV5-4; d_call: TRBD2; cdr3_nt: TGTGCCAGCAGCCCGACTAGCGGGAGGGCCTACGAGCAGTACTTC; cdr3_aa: CASSPTSGRAYEQYF
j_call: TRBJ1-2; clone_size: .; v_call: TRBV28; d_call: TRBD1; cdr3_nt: TGTGCCAGCAGTGTTGGGACAGGGGGGGACTTAAGTGGCTACACCTTC; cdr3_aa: CASSVGTGGDLSGYTF
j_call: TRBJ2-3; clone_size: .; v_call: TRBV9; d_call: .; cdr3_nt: TGTGCCAGCAGCGTCAGAGATACGCAGTATTTT; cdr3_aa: CASSVRDTQYF
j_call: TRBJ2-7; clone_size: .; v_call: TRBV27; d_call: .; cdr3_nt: TGTGCCAGCAGTTCGGGCCCGGGACTCGGCGAGCAGTACTTC; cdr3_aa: CASSSGPGLGEQYF
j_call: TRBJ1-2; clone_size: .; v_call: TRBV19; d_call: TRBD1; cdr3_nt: TGTGCCAGTAGTGCCCTGGGGCAGGGGGGCGATGGCTACACCTTC; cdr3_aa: CASSALGQGGDGYTF
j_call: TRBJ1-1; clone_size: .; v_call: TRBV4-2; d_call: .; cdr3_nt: TGTGCCAGCAGCCAAGAGTGGGGAGGGAACACTGAAGCTTTCTTT; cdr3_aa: CASSQEWGGNTEAFF
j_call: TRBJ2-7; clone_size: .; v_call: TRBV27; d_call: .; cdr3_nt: TGTGCCAGCAGTCTCGAAGGGGACTCGGGCTACGAGCAGTACTTC; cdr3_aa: CASSLEGDSGYEQYF
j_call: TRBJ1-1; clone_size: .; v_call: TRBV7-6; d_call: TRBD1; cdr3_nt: TGTGCCAGCAGCTCAGACAGGGACACTGAAGCTTTCTTT; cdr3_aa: CASSSDRDTEAFF
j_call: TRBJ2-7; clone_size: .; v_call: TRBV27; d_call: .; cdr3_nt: TGTGCCAGCAGTTTATCGGGGGGGCTTGCCTACGAGCAGTACTTC; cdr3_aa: CASSLSGGLAYEQYF
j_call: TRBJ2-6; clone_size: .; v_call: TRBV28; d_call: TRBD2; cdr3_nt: TGTGCCAGCAGTTTCTTACACGGGGGGGCTGGGGCCAACGTCCTGACTTTC; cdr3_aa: CASSFLHGGAGANVLTF
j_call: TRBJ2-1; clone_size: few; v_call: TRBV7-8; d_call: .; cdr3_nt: TGTGCCAGCAGCACGGGACTCCAATCCTACAATGAGCAGTTCTTC; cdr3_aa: CASSTGLQSYNEQFF
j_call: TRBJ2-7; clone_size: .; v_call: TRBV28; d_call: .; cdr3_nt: TGTGCCAGCAGCCTGGTGAAGAGAGAGCAGTACTTC; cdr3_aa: CASSLVKREQYF
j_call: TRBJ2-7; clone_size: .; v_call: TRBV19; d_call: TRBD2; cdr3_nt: TGTGCCAGTAGGAGCGGGAGGGGAGTGAACGAGCAGTACTTC; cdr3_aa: CASRSGRGVNEQYF
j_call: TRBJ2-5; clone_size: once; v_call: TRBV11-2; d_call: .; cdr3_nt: TGTGCCAGCAGCCCAGCCTGGGGGGTCGAGACCCAGTACTTC; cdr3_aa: CASSPAWGVETQYF
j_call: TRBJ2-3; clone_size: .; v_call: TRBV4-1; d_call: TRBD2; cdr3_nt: TGCGCCAGCAGCCAAGGGAGGGCTAGCGGGAGGACAGATACGCAGTATTTT; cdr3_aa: CASSQGRASGRTDTQYF
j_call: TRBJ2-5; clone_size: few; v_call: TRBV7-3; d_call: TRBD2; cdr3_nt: TGTGCCAGCAGCTTAATCGGGGGGGCAGAGACCCAGTACTTC; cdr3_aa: CASSLIGGAETQYF
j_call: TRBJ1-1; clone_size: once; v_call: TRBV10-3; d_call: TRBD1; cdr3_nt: TGTGCCATCAGTGACCGAGACAGGGGACTAGAAGCTTTCTTT; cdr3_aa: CAISDRDRGLEAFF
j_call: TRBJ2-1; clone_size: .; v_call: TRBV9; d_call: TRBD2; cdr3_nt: TGTGCCAGCCAAGGCGGGGGGAGTTACAATGAGCAGTTCTTC; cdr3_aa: CASQGGGSYNEQFF
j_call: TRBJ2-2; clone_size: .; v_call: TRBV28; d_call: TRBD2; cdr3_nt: TGTGCCAGCAGTCCAGCCTCCTTCCTGGGGGCTAGCGGGAGCGGGTGGACCGGGGAGCTGTTTTTT; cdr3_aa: CASSPASFLGASGSGWTGELFF
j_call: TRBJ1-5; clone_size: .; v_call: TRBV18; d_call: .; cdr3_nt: TGTGCCAGCTCACCACAGGAGGGCCACAATCAGCCCCAGCATTTT; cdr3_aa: CASSPQEGHNQPQHF
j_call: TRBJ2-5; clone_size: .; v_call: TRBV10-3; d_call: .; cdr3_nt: TGTGCCATCAGTGAGTCAACACAGTCCCAAGGGACCCAGTACTTC; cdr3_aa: CAISESTQSQGTQYF
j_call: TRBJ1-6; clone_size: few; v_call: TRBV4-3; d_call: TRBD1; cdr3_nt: TGCGCCAGCAGCCAAAAAGACAGGGCCAGTTCACCCCTCCACTTT; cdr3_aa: CASSQKDRASSPLHF
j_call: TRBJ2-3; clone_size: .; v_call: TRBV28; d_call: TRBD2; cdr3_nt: TGTGCCAGCAGTTCCCTTGGAGCGGGGATTAGCACAGATACGCAGTATTTT; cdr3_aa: CASSSLGAGISTDTQYF
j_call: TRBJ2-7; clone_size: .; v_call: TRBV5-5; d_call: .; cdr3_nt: TGTGCCAGCAGCTACAGAGCCTACGAGCAGTACTTC; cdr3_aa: CASSYRAYEQYF
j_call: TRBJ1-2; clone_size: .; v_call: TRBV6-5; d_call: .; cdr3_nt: TGTGCCAGCAGTTACTCCGAGCAGGTCTATGGCTACACCTTC; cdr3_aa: CASSYSEQVYGYTF
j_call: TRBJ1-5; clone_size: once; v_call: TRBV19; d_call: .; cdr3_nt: TGTGCCAGTAAAGGAGTAGGAGGCGGTCAGCCCCAGCATTTT; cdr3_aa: CASKGVGGGQPQHF
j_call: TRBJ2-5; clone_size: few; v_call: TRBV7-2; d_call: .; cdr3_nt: TGTGCCAGCAGCTTTGTCCGCGAAAGAGAGACCCAGTACTTC; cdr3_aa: CASSFVRERETQYF
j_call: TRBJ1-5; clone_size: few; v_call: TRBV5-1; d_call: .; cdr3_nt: TGCGCCAGCAGCCCCGGCGGCACCTCGGGTCAGCCCCAGCATTTT; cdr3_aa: CASSPGGTSGQPQHF
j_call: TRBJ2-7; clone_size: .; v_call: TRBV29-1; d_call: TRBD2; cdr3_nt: TGCAGCGTCCGGACTAGCGGGTCCTACGAGCAGTACTTC; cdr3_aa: CSVRTSGSYEQYF
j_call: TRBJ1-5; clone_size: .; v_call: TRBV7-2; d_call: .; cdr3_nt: TGTGCCAGCAGCTTTGCTCGGGGGCCCCAGCATTTT; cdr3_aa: CASSFARGPQHF
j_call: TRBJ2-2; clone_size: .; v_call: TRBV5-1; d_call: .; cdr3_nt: TGCGCCAGCAGCTTCACGGTGACGAACACCGGGGAGCTGTTTTTT; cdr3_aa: CASSFTVTNTGELFF
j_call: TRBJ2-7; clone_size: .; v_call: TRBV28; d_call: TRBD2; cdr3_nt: TGTGCCAGCAGTGGTAGCGGGAGTTTCTCCTACGAGCAGTACTTC; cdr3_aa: CASSGSGSFSYEQYF
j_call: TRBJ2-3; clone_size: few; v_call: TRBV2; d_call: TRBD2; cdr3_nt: TGTGCCAGCATAGGACTAGCGGGGACCACAGATACGCAGTATTTT; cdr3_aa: CASIGLAGTTDTQYF
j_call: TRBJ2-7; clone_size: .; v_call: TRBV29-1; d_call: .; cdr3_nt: TGCAGCGTTGAAGGCGGGTCAGTCGAGCAGTACTTC; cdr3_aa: CSVEGGSVEQYF
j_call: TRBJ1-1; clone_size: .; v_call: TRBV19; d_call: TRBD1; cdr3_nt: TGTGCCAGCCTCGGACAGGGTGGAAACACTGAAGCTTTCTTT; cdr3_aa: CASLGQGGNTEAFF
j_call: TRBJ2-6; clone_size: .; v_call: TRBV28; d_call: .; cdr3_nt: TGTGCCAGCAAACCCAGCGGGACAGGATCCCCCTCTGGGGCCAACGTCCTGACTTTC; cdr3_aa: CASKPSGTGSPSGANVLTF